The 2 T cell receptor beta chains reported below all come from one sample, sequenced in a study of cytomegalovirus exposure and HLA in healthy donors. Researchers ran the PCR with 60 Vbeta and 13 Jbeta primers. Here immunoSEQ multiplex PCR was the method, and the copy in TCRdb shows in-frame clones only, minus some. The sample contains 150,000 to 200,000 clones, around 78% of which appear only once. Sequenced material: PBMCs. These receptors all come from a woman between 40 and 50 years old in good health and CMV-seronegative.

This clone was observed a handful of times. V usage is TRBV5-1 and J usage is TRBJ1-3; 7 bases match TRBD1. There are 15 residues in the CDR3. V lost 7 bases to trimming and J lost 2 bases; unmatched junction nucleotides: 9. Germline V CDR1 and CDR2: SGHRS, YFSETQ. The CDR3 DNA reads TGCGCCAGCGGCACAGGGGTAGGGACTGGAAACACCATATATTTT. Translated, it gives CASGTGVGTGNTIYF.

The chain is built from TRBV4-1 and TRBJ1-1, with TRBD1 identical over 7 bases. The CDR3 totals 16 residues. The V gene end was trimmed by 0 bases and the J gene end by 5 bases; junction bases not matched to a gene: 9. Looked up from germline, CDR1 is MGHRA and CDR2 is YSYEKL. In DNA form, the CDR3 reads TGCGCCAGCAGCCAAGAAGGGACAGCGGTGAGGACTGAAGCTTTCTTT. Translating gives CASSQEGTAVRTEAFF.